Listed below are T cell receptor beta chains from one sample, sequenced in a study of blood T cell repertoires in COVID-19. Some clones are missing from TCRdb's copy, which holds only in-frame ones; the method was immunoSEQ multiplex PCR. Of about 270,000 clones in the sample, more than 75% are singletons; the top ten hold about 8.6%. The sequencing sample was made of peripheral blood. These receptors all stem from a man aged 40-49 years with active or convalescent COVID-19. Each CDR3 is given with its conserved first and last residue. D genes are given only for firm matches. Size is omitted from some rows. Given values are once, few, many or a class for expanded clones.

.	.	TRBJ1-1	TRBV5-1	TGCGCCAGCGCTGAAGGAGTGAACACTGAAGCTTTCTTT	CASAEGVNTEAFF
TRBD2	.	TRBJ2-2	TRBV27	TGTGCCAGCAGATATAGCGGGAGGGCCGGAACCGGGGAGCTGTTTTTT	CASRYSGRAGTGELFF
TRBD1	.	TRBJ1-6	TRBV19	TGTGCCAGTAGGTCGAAACAGGGGGTGAATTCACCCCTCCACTTT	CASRSKQGVNSPLHF
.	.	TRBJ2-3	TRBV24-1	TGTGCCACCAGTGCCGGCACAGATACGCAGTATTTT	CATSAGTDTQYF
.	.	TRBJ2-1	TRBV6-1	TGTGCCAGCAGTGAAGGGAGGGACCCCTACAATGAGCAGTTCTTC	CASSEGRDPYNEQFF
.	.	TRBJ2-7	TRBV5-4	TGTGCCAGCAGCTTGGAATTAGCGCGCTCCTACGAGCAGTACTTC	CASSLELARSYEQYF
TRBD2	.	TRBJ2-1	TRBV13	TGTGCCAGCAGCTACCCCCTAGCGGGCTCCTACAATGAGCAGTTCTTC	CASSYPLAGSYNEQFF
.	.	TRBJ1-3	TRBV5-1	TGCGCCAGCAGCTTGTCAGCAGGCGCTGGAAACACCATATATTTT	CASSLSAGAGNTIYF
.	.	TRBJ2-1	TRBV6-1	TGTGCCAGCAGTGAGGAGGTGCCCAGAGAGTTCTTC	CASSEEVPREFF
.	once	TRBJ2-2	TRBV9	TGTGCCAGCAGCGTAGAAGCGGCTAACACCGGGGAGCTGTTTTTT	CASSVEAANTGELFF
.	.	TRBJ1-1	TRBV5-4	TGTGCCACCACAGCGAACACTGAAGCTTTCTTT	CATTANTEAFF
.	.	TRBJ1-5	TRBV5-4	TGTGCCAGCAGCTCCCGACTACCCTACTTTTATCAGCCCCAGCATTTT	CASSSRLPYFYQPQHF
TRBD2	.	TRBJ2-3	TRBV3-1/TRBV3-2	TGTGCCAGCAGCCAAGGGGGCTCTAGCGGGACCCCACAAACAGATACGCAGTATTTT	CASSQGGSSGTPQTDTQYF
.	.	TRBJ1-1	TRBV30	TGTGCCTGGAGTGTCACACGCCAGAACACTGAAGCTTTCTTT	CAWSVTRQNTEAFF
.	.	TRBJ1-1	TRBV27	TGTGCCAGCACCGACAGGAGGCGAGAAGCTTTCTTT	CASTDRRREAFF
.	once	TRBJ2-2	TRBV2	TGTGCCAGCAGCTTGAGTCGGTCCGGGGAGCTGTTTTTT	CASSLSRSGELFF
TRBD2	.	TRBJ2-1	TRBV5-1	TGCGCCAGCAGCTGGGGACTAGCGGGACTCAACAATGAGCAGTTCTTC	CASSWGLAGLNNEQFF
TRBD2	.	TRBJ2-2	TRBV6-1	TGTGCCAGCAGTGAAGCGAGGTTGGGACTAGCGGGAAGCACCGGGGAGCTGTTTTTT	CASSEARLGLAGSTGELFF
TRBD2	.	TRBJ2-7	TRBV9	TGTGCCAGCAGCCCGGAAATGGTTGGGACTAGTAGGTACTTC	CASSPEMVGTSRYF
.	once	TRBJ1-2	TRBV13	TGTGCCAGCAGCTTAGCGAGGGCGGGCTACACCTTC	CASSLARAGYTF
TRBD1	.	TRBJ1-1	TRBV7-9	TGTGCCAGCAGCTTCGGGGACAGGGCTGTAGTGGAAGCTTTCTTT	CASSFGDRAVVEAFF
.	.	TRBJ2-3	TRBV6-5	TGTGCCAGCAGTTACGCGGAAGCTAGCACAGATACGCAGTATTTT	CASSYAEASTDTQYF
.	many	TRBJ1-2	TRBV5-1	TGCGCCAGCAGCTTGCTAGCCCTGGGGAACTATGGCTACACCTTC	CASSLLALGNYGYTF
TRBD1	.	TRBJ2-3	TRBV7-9	TGTGCCAGCAGCCCGCCCGGGACAGGAGCGAGCACAGATACGCAGTATTTT	CASSPPGTGASTDTQYF
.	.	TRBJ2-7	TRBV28	TGTGCCAGCAGTCTTCCCGACGGATACTACTCCTACGAGCAGTACTTC	CASSLPDGYYSYEQYF
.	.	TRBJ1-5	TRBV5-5	TGTGCCAGCAGTCGCGGGGATCAGCCCCAGCATTTT	CASSRGDQPQHF
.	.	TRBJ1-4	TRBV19	TGTGCCACCGGGGGTATGTCGGCTAATGAAAAACTGTTTTTT	CATGGMSANEKLFF
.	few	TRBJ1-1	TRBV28	TGTGCCAGCAGCCCGACAGCAACGAACACTGAAGCTTTCTTT	CASSPTATNTEAFF
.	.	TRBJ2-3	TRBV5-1	TGCGCCAGCAGCCGAACAGGTAGCACAGATACGCAGTATTTT	CASSRTGSTDTQYF
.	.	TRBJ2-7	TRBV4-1	TGCGCCAGCAGCCAAGGACGGCAGGGTGGGTCCTACGAGCAGTACTTC	CASSQGRQGGSYEQYF
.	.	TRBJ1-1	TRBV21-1	TGTGCCAGCAACCCTATCCAGGACACTGAAGCTTTCTTT	CASNPIQDTEAFF
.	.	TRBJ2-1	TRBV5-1	TGCGCCAGCAGCTTGGGAGGTCGCGGGACCGGAGGCTACAATGAGCAGTTCTTC	CASSLGGRGTGGYNEQFF
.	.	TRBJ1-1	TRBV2	TGTGCCAGCAGTGAAGCGTTTCGTACTGAAGCTTTCTTT	CASSEAFRTEAFF
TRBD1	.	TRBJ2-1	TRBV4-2	TGTGCCAGCAGCCGGAGGGGTGGACCGGGACAGGGGGTTGAGTTCTTC	CASSRRGGPGQGVEFF
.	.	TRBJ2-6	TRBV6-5	TGTGCCAGCAGTTCAGGGTCCGGGGCCAACGTCCTGACTTTC	CASSSGSGANVLTF
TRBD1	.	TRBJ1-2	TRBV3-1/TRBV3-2	TGTGCCAGCAGCCCAGGGGGCATGGACTATGGCTACACCTTC	CASSPGGMDYGYTF
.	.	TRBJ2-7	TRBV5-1	TGCGCCAGCAGCTTGGCTGGGGGGGACATCTACGAGCAGTACTTC	CASSLAGGDIYEQYF
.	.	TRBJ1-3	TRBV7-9	TGTGCCAGCAGCTTAGACAGGGGAAACACCATATATTTT	CASSLDRGNTIYF
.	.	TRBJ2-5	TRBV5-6	TGTGCCAGCAGCAAGGGGGGGGAGACCCAGTACTTC	CASSKGGETQYF
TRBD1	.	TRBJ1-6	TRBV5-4	TGTGCCAGCAGGAAGGGGACAGGGTTAGGATCACCCCTCCACTTT	CASRKGTGLGSPLHF
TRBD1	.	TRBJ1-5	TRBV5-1	TGCGCCAGCAGCTTGGTCCCGGGACAGGGGCAGCCCCAGCATTTT	CASSLVPGQGQPQHF
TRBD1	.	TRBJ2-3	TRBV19	TGTGCCAGTAGTCCGGGACAGACCACAGATACGCAGTATTTT	CASSPGQTTDTQYF
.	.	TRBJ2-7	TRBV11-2	TGTGCCAGCAGCCCTCACCCCGGGGGATGGCAGTACTTC	CASSPHPGGWQYF
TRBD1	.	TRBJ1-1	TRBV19	TGTGCCAGTAGTATGGGCAGACAGGGGAACACTGAAGCTTTCTTT	CASSMGRQGNTEAFF
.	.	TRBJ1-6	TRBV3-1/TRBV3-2	TGTGCCAGCAGCCCAATCCAGAATTCACCCCTCCACTTT	CASSPIQNSPLHF
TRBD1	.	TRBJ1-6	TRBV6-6	TGTGCCAGCAGGTCGACAGGGCCCCACTCACCCCTCCACTTT	CASRSTGPHSPLHF
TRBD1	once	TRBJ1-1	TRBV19	TGTGCCAGTAGTATGGGGGCAGGGGGCGAAGCTTTCTTT	CASSMGAGGEAFF
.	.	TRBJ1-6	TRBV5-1	TGCGCCAGCAGCTCGACCGACAGCTCCTATAATTCACCCCTCCACTTT	CASSSTDSSYNSPLHF
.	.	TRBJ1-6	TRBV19	TGTGCCAGTAGTCCCCCCGTTGAGGCCGCCACCCTCCACTTT	CASSPPVEAATLHF
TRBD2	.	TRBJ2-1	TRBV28	TGTGCCAGCAGTCCGGGACTAGCGGGTGTTGAGCAGTTCTTC	CASSPGLAGVEQFF
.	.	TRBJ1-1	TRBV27	TGTGCCAGCAGTTTTCTTACCCAGGGGATTATGAACACTGAAGCTTTCTTT	CASSFLTQGIMNTEAFF
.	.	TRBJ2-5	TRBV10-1	TGCGCCAGCAGTGAGTCTACAGGCCAGGGTGGGGAGACCCAGTACTTC	CASSESTGQGGETQYF
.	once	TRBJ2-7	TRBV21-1	TGTGCCAACCATCCGGTCCCTACGATCTCCTACGAGCAGTACTTC	CANHPVPTISYEQYF
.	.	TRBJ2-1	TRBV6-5	TGTGCCAGCCGAAAGGGGAGAGGGGGGGTAAATGAGCAGTTCTTC	CASRKGRGGVNEQFF
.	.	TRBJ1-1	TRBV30	TGTGCCTGGAAATCCAGTTCTAACACTGAAGCTTTCTTT	CAWKSSSNTEAFF
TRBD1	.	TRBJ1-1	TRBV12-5	TGTGCTAGTGGTTTGGACCCGACAGGGAGCGACACTGAAGCTTTCTTT	CASGLDPTGSDTEAFF
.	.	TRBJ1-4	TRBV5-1	TGCGCCAGCAGGGAGAGGGCAACTAATGAAAAACTGTTTTTT	CASRERATNEKLFF
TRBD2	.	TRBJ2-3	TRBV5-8	TGTGCCAGCAGCTTGGTGGCGGGAGTAGGAGATACGCAGTATTTT	CASSLVAGVGDTQYF
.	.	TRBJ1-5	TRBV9	TGTGCCAGCAGCGTATTTGGCAGGAGGCAGCCCCAGCATTTT	CASSVFGRRQPQHF